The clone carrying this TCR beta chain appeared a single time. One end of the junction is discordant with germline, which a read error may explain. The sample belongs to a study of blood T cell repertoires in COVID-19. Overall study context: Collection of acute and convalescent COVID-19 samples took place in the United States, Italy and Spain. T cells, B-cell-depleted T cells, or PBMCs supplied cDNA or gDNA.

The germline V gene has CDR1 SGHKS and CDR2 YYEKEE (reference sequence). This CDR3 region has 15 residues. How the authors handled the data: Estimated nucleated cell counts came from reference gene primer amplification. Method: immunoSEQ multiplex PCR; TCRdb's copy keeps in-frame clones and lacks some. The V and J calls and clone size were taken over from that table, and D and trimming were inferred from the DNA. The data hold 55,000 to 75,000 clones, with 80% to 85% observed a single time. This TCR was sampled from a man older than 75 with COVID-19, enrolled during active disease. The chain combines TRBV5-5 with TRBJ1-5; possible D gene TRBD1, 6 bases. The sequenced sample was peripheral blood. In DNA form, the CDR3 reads TGTGCCAGCAGTTTGGACAGTTATAGCAATCAGCCCCAGCATTTT. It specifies CASSLDSYSNQPQHF.